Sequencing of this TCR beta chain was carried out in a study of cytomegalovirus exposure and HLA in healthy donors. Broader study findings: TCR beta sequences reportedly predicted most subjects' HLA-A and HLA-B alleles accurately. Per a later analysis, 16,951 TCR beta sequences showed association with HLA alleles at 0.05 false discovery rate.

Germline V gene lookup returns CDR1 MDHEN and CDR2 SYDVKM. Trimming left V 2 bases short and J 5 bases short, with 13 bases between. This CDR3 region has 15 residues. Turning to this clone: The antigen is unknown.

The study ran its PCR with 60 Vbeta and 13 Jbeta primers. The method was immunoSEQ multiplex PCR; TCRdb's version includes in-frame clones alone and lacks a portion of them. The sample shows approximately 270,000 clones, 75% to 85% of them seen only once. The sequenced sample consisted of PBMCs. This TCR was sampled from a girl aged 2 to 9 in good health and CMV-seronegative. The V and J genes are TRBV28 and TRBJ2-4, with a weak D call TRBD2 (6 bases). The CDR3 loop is CASSLVRGWENIQYF. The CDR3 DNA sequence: TGTGCCAGCAGTTTAGTGCGGGGTTGGGAAAACATTCAGTACTTC.